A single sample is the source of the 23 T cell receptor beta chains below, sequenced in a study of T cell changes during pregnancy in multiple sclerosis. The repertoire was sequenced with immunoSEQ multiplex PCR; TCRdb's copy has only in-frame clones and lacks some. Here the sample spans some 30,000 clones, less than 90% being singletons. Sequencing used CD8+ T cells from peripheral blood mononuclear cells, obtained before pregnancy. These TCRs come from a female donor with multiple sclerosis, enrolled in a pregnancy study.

The CDR3 nucleotides are TGTGCCAGCAGTACGGGTAGCGCTAGCACAGATACGCAGTATTTT. As protein: CASSTGSASTDTQYF. V and J are TRBV6-4 and TRBJ2-3, with a possible D match to TRBD2 (5 bases). The V gene's germline CDR1 is MRHNA and CDR2 SNTAGT. Trimming left V 5 bases short and J 0 bases short, with 12 bases between. The CDR3 is 15 residues long.

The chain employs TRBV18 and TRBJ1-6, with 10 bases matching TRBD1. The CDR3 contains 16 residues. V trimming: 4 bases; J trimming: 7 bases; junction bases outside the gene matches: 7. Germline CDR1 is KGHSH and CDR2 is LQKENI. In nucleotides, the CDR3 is TGTGCCAGCTCACAAATCCGGGACAGGGGAAATTCACCCCTCCACTTT. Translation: CASSQIRDRGNSPLHF.

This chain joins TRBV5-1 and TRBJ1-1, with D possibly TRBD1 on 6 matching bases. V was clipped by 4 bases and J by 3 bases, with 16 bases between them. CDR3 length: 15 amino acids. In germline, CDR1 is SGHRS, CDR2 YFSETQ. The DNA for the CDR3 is TGCGCCAGCAGCCCCGACCTAACAGGGTACACTGAAGCTTTCTTT. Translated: CASSPDLTGYTEAFF. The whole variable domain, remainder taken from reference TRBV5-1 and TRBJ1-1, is KAGVTQTPRYLIKTRGQQVTLSCSPISGHRSVSWYQQTPGQGLQFLFEYFSETQRNKGNFPGRFSGRQFSNSRSEMNVSTLELGDSALYLCASSPDLTGYTEAFFGQGTRLTVV.

CDR3 DNA: TGTGCCAGCAGTTTGGACAGGGTGGATGAGCAGTTCTTC. Protein sequence: CASSLDRVDEQFF. The chain employs TRBV27 and TRBJ2-1; 8 bases are shared with TRBD1. The CDR3 length is 13 residues. Trimming removed 3 bases from V and 8 bases from J; junction bases left unmatched: 3. From germline, CDR1 is MNHEY and CDR2 SMNVEV (reference sequence).

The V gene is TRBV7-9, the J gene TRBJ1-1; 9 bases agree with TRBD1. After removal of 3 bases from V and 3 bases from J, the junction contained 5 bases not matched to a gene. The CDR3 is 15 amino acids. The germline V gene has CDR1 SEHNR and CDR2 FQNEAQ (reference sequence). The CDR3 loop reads CASSFRDRVYTEAFF. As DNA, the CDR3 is TGTGCCAGCAGCTTCCGGGACAGGGTGTACACTGAAGCTTTCTTT.

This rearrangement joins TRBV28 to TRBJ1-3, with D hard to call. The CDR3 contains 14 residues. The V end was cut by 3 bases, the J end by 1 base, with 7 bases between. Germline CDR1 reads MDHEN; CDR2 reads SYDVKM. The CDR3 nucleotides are TGTGCCAGCAGTTTTTCCGGGTCTGGAAACACCATATATTTT. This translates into CASSFSGSGNTIYF.

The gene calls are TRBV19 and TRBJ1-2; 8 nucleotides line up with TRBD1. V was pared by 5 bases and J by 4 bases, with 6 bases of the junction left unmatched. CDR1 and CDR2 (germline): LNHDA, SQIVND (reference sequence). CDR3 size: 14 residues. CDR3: CASSPWTGFYGYTF. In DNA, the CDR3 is TGTGCCAGTAGTCCCTGGACAGGGTTCTATGGCTACACCTTC.

The CDR3: CASSAPGGGYEQYF. The CDR3 bases are TGTGCCAGCAGCGCCCCAGGGGGCGGCTACGAGCAGTACTTC. The chain couples TRBV9 to TRBJ2-7, with 8 nucleotides matching TRBD1. Germline-derived CDR1 and CDR2 are SGDLS and YYNGEE. The CDR3 length is 14 residues. Trimming cost V 3 bases and J 3 bases; bases outside gene matches: 5.

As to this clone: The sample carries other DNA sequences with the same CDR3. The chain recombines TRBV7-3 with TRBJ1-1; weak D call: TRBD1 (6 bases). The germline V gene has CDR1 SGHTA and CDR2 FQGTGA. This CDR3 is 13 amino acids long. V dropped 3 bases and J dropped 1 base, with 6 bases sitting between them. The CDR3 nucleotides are TGTGCCAGCAGCTTGGGACAGAACACTGAAGCTTTCTTT. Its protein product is CASSLGQNTEAFF.

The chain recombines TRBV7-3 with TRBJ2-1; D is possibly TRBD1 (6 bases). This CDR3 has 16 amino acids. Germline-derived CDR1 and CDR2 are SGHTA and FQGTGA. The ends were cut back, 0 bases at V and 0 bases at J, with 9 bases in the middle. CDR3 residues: CASSLTGTPSYNEQFF. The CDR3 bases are TGTGCCAGCAGCTTAACCGGGACACCCTCCTACAATGAGCAGTTCTTC. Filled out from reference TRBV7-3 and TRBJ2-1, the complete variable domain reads GAGVSQTPSNKVTEKGKYVELRCDPISGHTALYWYRQSLGQGPEFLIYFQGTGAADDSGLPNDRFFAVRPEGSVSTLKIQRTERGDSAVYLCASSLTGTPSYNEQFFGPGTRLTVL.

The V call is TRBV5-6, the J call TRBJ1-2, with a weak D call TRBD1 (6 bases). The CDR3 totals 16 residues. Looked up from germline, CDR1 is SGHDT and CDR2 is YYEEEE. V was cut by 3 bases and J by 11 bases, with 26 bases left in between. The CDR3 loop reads CASSSLGGAPILGYTF. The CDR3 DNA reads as TGTGCCAGCAGCTCCCTAGGGGGGGCCCCTATTCTGGGATACACCTTC.

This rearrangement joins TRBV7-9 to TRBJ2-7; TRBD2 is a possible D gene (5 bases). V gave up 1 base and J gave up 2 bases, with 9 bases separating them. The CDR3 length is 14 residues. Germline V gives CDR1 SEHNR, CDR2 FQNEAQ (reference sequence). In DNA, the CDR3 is TGTGCCAGCAGCTTAGATACGAGGGCCTACGAGCAGTACTTC. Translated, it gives CASSLDTRAYEQYF.

CDR3 coding DNA: TGCAGTGCAGGGGTCCAAGAGACCCAGTACTTC. This gives the protein CSAGVQETQYF. The chain links TRBV20-1 to TRBJ2-5, with D maybe TRBD1 (5 bases). The CDR3 runs to 11 residues. Germline CDR1 reads DFQATT; CDR2 reads SNEGSKA (reference sequence). V gave up 6 bases and J gave up 1 base, with 6 bases separating them.

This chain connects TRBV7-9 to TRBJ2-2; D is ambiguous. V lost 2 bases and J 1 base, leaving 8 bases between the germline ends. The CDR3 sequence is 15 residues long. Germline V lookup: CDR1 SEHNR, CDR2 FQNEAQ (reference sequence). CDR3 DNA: TGTGCCAGCAGCTTATTACTCCTGAACACCGGGGAGCTGTTTTTT. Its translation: CASSLLLLNTGELFF.

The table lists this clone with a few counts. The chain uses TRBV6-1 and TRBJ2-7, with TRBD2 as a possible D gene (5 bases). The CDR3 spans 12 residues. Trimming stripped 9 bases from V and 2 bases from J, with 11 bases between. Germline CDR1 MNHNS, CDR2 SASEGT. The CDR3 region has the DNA TGTGCCAGTGAGGACTTGCCCTACGAGCAGTACTTC. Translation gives CASEDLPYEQYF.

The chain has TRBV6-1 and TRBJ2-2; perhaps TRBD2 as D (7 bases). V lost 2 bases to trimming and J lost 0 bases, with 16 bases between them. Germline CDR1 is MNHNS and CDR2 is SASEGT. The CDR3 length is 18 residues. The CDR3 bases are TGTGCCAGCAGTGAAAATTGGGGGGGGGCCGCGAACACCGGGGAGCTGTTTTTT. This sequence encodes CASSENWGGAANTGELFF.

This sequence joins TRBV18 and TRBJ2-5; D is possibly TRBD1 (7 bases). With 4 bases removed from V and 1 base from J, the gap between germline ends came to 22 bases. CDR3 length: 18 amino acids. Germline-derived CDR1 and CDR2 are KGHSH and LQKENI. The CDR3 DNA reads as TGTGCCAGCTCACTTGACAAGACAGGGAGGCCCTTCCAAGAGACCCAGTACTTC. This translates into CASSLDKTGRPFQETQYF.

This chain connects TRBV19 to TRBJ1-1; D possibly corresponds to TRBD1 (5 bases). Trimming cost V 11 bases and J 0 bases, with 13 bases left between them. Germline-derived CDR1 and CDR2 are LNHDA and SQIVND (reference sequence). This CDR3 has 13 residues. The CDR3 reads CAGSRALNTEAFF. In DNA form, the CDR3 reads TGTGCCGGATCCAGGGCTCTGAACACTGAAGCTTTCTTT.

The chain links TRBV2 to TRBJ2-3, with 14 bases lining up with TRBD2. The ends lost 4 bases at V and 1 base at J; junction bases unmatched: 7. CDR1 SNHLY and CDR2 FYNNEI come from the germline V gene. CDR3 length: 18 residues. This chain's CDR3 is CASSVTSGGAGGTDTQYF. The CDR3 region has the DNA TGTGCCAGCAGTGTGACTAGCGGGGGGGCGGGGGGCACAGATACGCAGTATTTT.

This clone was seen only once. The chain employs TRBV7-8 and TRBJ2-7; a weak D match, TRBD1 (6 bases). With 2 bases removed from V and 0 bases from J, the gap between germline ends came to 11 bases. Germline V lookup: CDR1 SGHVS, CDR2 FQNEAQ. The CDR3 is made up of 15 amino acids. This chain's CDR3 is CASSLSRGSSYEQYF. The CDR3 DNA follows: TGTGCCAGCAGCTTAAGCAGGGGAAGCTCCTACGAGCAGTACTTC.

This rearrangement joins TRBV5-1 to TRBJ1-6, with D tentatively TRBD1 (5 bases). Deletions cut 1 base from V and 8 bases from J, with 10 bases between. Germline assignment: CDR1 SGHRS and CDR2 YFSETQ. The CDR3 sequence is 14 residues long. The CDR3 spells CASSLQGRDSPLHF. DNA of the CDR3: TGCGCCAGCAGCTTGCAGGGAAGGGATTCACCCCTCCACTTT.

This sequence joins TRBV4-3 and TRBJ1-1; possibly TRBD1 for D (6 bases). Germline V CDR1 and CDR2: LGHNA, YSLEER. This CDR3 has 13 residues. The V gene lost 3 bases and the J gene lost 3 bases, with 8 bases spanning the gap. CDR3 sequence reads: CASSQAGDTEAFF. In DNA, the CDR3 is TGCGCCAGCAGCCAGGCAGGGGACACTGAAGCTTTCTTT.

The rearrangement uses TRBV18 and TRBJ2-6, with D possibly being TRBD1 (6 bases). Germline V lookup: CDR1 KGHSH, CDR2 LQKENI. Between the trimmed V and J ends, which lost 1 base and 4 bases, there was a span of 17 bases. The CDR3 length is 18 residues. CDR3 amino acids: CASSPRKGDRLGANVLTF. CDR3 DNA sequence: TGTGCCAGCTCACCACGTAAGGGGGACCGTCTAGGGGCCAACGTCCTGACTTTC.